A single sample is the source of the 14 T cell receptor beta chains below, sequenced in a study of CD8 T cells in ankylosing spondylitis (dated by TCRdb to between 2016 and 2019). The library was prepared using 5' RACE. The sequencer was an Illumina HiSeq 2500. The raw public data were reprocessed by TCRdb itself: fastp quality trimming at Q25, MiXCR clonotype calling, in-frame beta chains only. Under each unique CDR3 protein, matching rows form one entry showing the most common genes and DNA. Here the sample has 250,000 or so distinct CDR3 sequences; 15% to 20% occur a single time. Approximately 32% of the sample is held by the ten biggest clonotypes. The material sequenced was blood, either unsorted or a sorted T cell fraction (not recorded which). These receptors were taken from a male donor with ankylosing spondylitis or in good health (not recorded which).

V usage is TRBV15 and J usage is TRBJ1-1; weak D call: TRBD1 (5 bases). The germline V gene encodes CDR1 LNHNV and CDR2 YYDKDF (reference sequence). This CDR3 comprises 14 residues. The ends were cut back, 8 bases at V and 1 base at J, with 14 bases in the middle. The CDR3 sequence: CATGWGTENTEAFF. The CDR3 coding sequence is TGTGCCACCGGTTGGGGGACGGAGAACACTGAAGCTTTCTTT.

This clonotype was recorded a few times. J is TRBJ2-1 and V is TRBV29-1, with 7 bases fitting TRBD1. The CDR3 has 18 residues. V was pared by 4 bases and J by 0 bases, with 15 bases of the junction left unmatched. The V gene's germline CDR1 is SQVTM and CDR2 ANQGSEA. CDR3 region: CSVVGITGQTTSYNEQFF. CDR3 nucleotides: TGCAGCGTTGTGGGGATCACGGGACAGACGACCTCCTACAATGAGCAGTTCTTC.

This clonotype was counted only a few times. V usage is TRBV29-1 and J usage is TRBJ2-2; D may be TRBD1 (5 bases). The V end lost 7 bases, the J end lost 6 bases, and 18 bases lay between the germline ends. The germline CDR1 and CDR2 sequences are SQVTM and ANQGSEA. The length of the CDR3 is 14 residues. CDR3 coding DNA: TGCAGCGCCTCCCTTGGGTTACAGGCCGGGGAGCTGTTTTTT. It yields the protein CSASLGLQAGELFF.

The chain employs TRBV20-1 and TRBJ2-1, with D unclear. This CDR3 has 13 residues. V lost 2 bases, J lost 9 bases, and 14 bases lay in between. CDR1 is DFQATT and CDR2 is SNEGSKA in the germline V gene (reference sequence). The CDR3 DNA reads TGCAGTGCTAGAAATCGAGTTGGTCGTGAGCAGTTCTTC. Protein: CSARNRVGREQFF.

This clonotype appeared many times. The chain combines TRBV7-9 with TRBJ2-1; D is unclear. This CDR3 has 10 amino acids. The germline V and J ends were trimmed by 1 base and 9 bases, with 1 base remaining between them. CDR1 is SEHNR, CDR2 FQNEAQ, per germline (reference sequence). CDR3 DNA sequence: TGTGCCAGCAGCTTAGGTGAGCAGTTCTTC. Amino acid sequence: CASSLGEQFF.

The chain links TRBV20-1 to TRBJ2-5; 7 bases map to TRBD1. V lost 4 bases and J lost 4; bases outside the gene matches: 9. Germline V gene data show CDR1 as DFQATT and CDR2 as SNEGSKA (reference sequence). This CDR3 region has 14 residues. The CDR3 spells CSATNRDSRETQYF. The CDR3 nucleotides read TGCAGTGCTACCAATAGGGACAGCCGAGAGACCCAGTACTTC.

This clonotype was observed a handful of times. The rearrangement uses TRBV7-2 and TRBJ1-5, with D unresolved. There are 17 residues in the CDR3. Germline assignment: CDR1 SGHTA and CDR2 FQGNSA. V was trimmed by 5 bases and J by 0 bases, leaving 17 bases between them. CDR3 bases: TGTGCCAGCAGCCCCACGTTCGGGCACTATAGCAATCAGCCCCAGCATTTT. Protein: CASSPTFGHYSNQPQHF.

This clonotype was observed a few times. CDR3 protein: CASSHRGRGQPQHF. The CDR3 region has the DNA TGTGCCAGCAGCCACAGGGGGCGCGGTCAGCCCCAGCATTTT. The V gene is TRBV5-6, the J gene TRBJ1-5, with 9 bases lining up with TRBD1. CDR1 and CDR2 (germline): SGHDT, YYEEEE. Losses at the gene ends were 4 bases for V and 6 bases for J; bases not matched to a gene: 5. The CDR3 is 14 residues long.

The V gene is TRBV4-3, the J gene TRBJ2-7; TRBD1 or TRBD2 may be the D gene (5 bases each). This CDR3 spans 17 amino acids. V was clipped by 1 base and J by 2 bases, with 18 bases between them. Per the germline V gene, CDR1 is LGHNA and CDR2 is YSLEER. CDR3 DNA sequence: TGCGCCAGCAGCCAAGGAGTTGGGACGGTGACGGCCTACGAGCAGTACTTC. The encoded protein is CASSQGVGTVTAYEQYF.

This clonotype was seen at least ten times. The chain employs TRBV12-3 or TRBV12-4 and TRBJ1-4; weak D call: TRBD1 (6 bases). The V end was cut by 6 bases, the J end by 3 bases, with 14 bases between. This CDR3 has 15 residues. Written as DNA, the CDR3 is TGTGCCAGCAGGGACTGGACAGCCTCTAATGAAAAACTGTTTTTT. It specifies CASRDWTASNEKLFF.

This clonotype showed up many times. The V gene is TRBV4-1, the J gene TRBJ2-3, with no clear D. The germline V gene encodes CDR1 MGHRA and CDR2 YSYEKL. The CDR3 length is 16 residues. V lost 3 bases, J lost 6 bases, and 19 bases lay in between. CDR3 region: CASSQASMMMGDTQYF. DNA for the CDR3: TGCGCCAGCAGCCAGGCTTCCATGATGATGGGGGATACGCAGTATTTT.

This chain uses TRBV15 with TRBJ2-7; 9 positions match TRBD1. J lost 4 bases, V lost 3 bases, and 7 bases had no gene match. The germline CDR1 and CDR2 sequences are LNHNV and YYDKDF (reference sequence). This CDR3 is 15 amino acids long. This chain's CDR3 is CATSSGQGSRYEQYF. The CDR3 nucleotides are TGTGCCACCAGCAGTGGACAGGGGTCCCGATACGAGCAGTACTTC.

The rearrangement joins TRBV2 to TRBJ2-1; D possibly corresponds to TRBD2 (6 bases). Germline-derived CDR1 and CDR2 are SNHLY and FYNNEI. The length of the CDR3 is 15 residues. V was cut by 10 bases and J by 0 bases, with 16 bases left in between. CDR3 sequence (DNA): TGTGCCACCTATCCAGCGGGCCGCTCCTACAATGAGCAGTTCTTC. Amino acid sequence: CATYPAGRSYNEQFF.

The chain couples TRBV24-1 to TRBJ2-2; D perhaps matches TRBD2 (6 bases). The ends were cut back, 6 bases at V and 6 bases at J, with 13 bases in the middle. The CDR3 has 14 amino acids. In germline, CDR1 is KGHDR, CDR2 SFDVKD. DNA for the CDR3: TGTGCCACCAGTCCATCTGGGGAGGCCGGGGAGCTGTTTTTT. The encoded protein is CATSPSGEAGELFF.